This T cell receptor (beta chain) was recorded in a study of vaccination effects on CD4 cells after COVID-19. A word on this clone: Its antigen is not known.

This CDR3 region has 15 residues. Germline CDR1 and CDR2: GTSNPN and SVGIG (reference sequence). The V gene lost 3 bases and the J gene lost 2 bases, with 16 bases spanning the gap. TCRdb keeps only in-frame clones here, not all; method: immunoSEQ multiplex PCR. The sample lists tens of thousands of clones, nearly 80% occurring once. Sequencing followed a ViraFEST assay step that expanded antigen-specific CD4+ T cells with viral peptide pools. When around ten days of culture had elapsed, CD4+ T cells were isolated. None of these healthy vaccinees had been infected with SARS-CoV-2 before vaccination. The source of this sequence is a human donor who received a COVID-19 vaccine. The sequencing here drew on CD4+ T cells from PBMCs cultured with HCoV-OC43 spike peptides, taken before COVID-19 vaccination. Regarding subset: HCoV-OC43 spike overlapping peptide pool stimulation. The chain combines TRBV30 with TRBJ1-2, with D unresolved. CDR3 in DNA: TGTGCCTGGAGGAGACCGGGATCCTCCAACTATGGCTACACCTTC. Translating gives CAWRRPGSSNYGYTF.